The 25 T cell receptor beta chains given below trace back to one sample, sequenced in a study of sequential checkpoint blockade in melanoma. Regarding treatment: randomized to nivolumab then ipilimumab (arm A) or the reverse (arm B). Assay: immunoSEQ multiplex PCR; the TCRdb copy retains only in-frame clones and omits some. This sample has about 3,500 clones, with 20% to 25% found just once. The sequencing used tumor tissue (inferred from file names), collected from a patient given nivolumab and ipilimumab in sequence. Receptors were obtained from a human donor with melanoma.

This clone qualifies as large. The chain is built from TRBV6-8 and TRBJ1-2, with 8 bases aligning to TRBD1. The germline V gene has CDR1 MNHGY and CDR2 SAAAGT. V shed 7 bases and J 8 bases; nucleotides not matched to a gene: 9. CDR3 length: 13 amino acids. In DNA, the CDR3 is TGTGCCAGCAAGACAGGGGAGACGGGGGGCTACACCTTC. It specifies CASKTGETGGYTF.

V is TRBV19 and J is TRBJ1-4; D ambiguous. Between the trimmed V and J ends, which lost 3 bases and 4 bases, there was a span of 12 bases. Germline V lookup: CDR1 LNHDA, CDR2 SQIVND (reference sequence). There are 15 residues in the CDR3. The CDR3 DNA reads TGTGCCAGTAGTATCCCTGGTATGAATAATGAAAAACTGTTTTTT. It encodes CASSIPGMNNEKLFF.

By share of the sample, this clone is medium-sized. The DNA for the CDR3 is TGTGCCAGCAACGGCGAGGCGGGAATTTCCACCGGGGAGCTGTTTTTT. It translates to CASNGEAGISTGELFF. The V and J genes are TRBV6-8 and TRBJ2-2; a weak D match, TRBD2 (6 bases). The germline V gene encodes CDR1 MNHGY and CDR2 SAAAGT. V was clipped by 7 bases and J by 4 bases, with 19 bases between them. The CDR3 totals 16 residues.

The rearrangement links TRBV19 to TRBJ2-1; 8 nucleotides match TRBD1. Germline V gives CDR1 LNHDA, CDR2 SQIVND (reference sequence). This CDR3 spans 18 amino acids. The V gene end was trimmed by 6 bases and the J gene end by 0 bases; junction bases not matched to a gene: 13. The CDR3 nucleotides are TGTGCCAGTAGGCAGGGGGCCGGAGGCCTCGGCTCCTACAATGAGCAGTTCTTC. Translation gives CASRQGAGGLGSYNEQFF. Combining the CDR3 with reference TRBV19 and TRBJ2-1 gives the whole variable domain DGGITQSPKYLFRKEGQNVTLSCEQNLNHDAMYWYRQDPGQGLRLIYYSQIVNDFQKGDIAEGYSVSREKKESFPLTVTSAQKNPTAFYLCASRQGAGGLGSYNEQFFGPGTRLTVL.

This chain joins TRBV14 and TRBJ1-2; D call uncertain. The V end was cut by 1 base, the J end by 3 bases, with 9 bases between. In germline, CDR1 is SGHDN, CDR2 FVKESK. The CDR3 is made up of 14 amino acids. CDR3 in amino acids: CASSQAGFYYGYTF. CDR3 DNA: TGTGCCAGCAGCCAAGCCGGGTTCTACTATGGCTACACCTTC.

This clone has at least ten counts. This rearrangement joins TRBV6-8 to TRBJ1-5; no clear D. In germline, CDR1 is MNHGY, CDR2 SAAAGT. Trimming shortened V by 6 bases and J by 2 bases, and 11 bases separated the two germline ends. The CDR3 has 14 amino acids. CDR3 nucleotide sequence: TGTGCCAGCAGCAGACCGGGAGGCAATCAGCCCCAGCATTTT. It yields the protein CASSRPGGNQPQHF.

This clone was recorded many times. The chain recombines TRBV11-3 with TRBJ2-3; D unresolved. Germline CDR1 and CDR2: SGHNT and YENEEA. V shed 1 base and J shed 2 bases, with 13 bases lying between them. The CDR3 covers 16 residues. The CDR3 DNA reads TGTGCCAGCAGCTTAGGCCCGGAGTTGTTCACAGATACGCAGTATTTT. Translation gives CASSLGPELFTDTQYF.

This clone has ten or more counts. CDR3 protein: CASSRRGGVTQYF. DNA of the CDR3: TGTGCCAGCAGTCGGAGGGGAGGGGTTACGCAGTATTTT. The V and J genes are TRBV7-2 and TRBJ2-3; 7 bases line up with TRBD2. The germline gives CDR1 SGHTA, CDR2 FQGNSA. The CDR3 sequence is 13 residues long. V was pared by 6 bases and J by 8 bases, with 8 bases of the junction left unmatched.

This chain joins TRBV11-3 and TRBJ2-1, with 9 bases identical to TRBD1. Germline loops: CDR1 SGHNT, CDR2 YENEEA. J gave up 8 bases and V 2 bases, and 13 bases lay outside the gene matches. This CDR3 has 17 amino acids. The CDR3 nucleotides read TGTGCCAGCAGCTTAAGTAAGACAGGGGGGTTTTGGGATGAGCAGTTCTTC. Translation: CASSLSKTGGFWDEQFF. The variable domain in full, with the rest retrieved from reference TRBV11-3 and TRBJ2-1, is EAGVVQSPRYKIIEKKQPVAFWCNPISGHNTLYWYLQNLGQGPELLIRYENEEAVDDSQLPKDRFSAERLKGVDSTLKIQPAELGDSAVYLCASSLSKTGGFWDEQFFGPGTRLTVL.

V gene TRBV14 combines with J gene TRBJ2-7; no clear D. The length of the CDR3 is 14 residues. The V gene lost 4 bases and the J gene lost 2 bases, with 12 bases spanning the gap. Germline lookup yields CDR1 SGHDN and CDR2 FVKESK. CDR3: CASSRLGSAYEQYF. For the CDR3, the DNA is TGTGCCAGCAGCCGATTGGGATCTGCCTACGAGCAGTACTTC.

This clone was counted only a few times. V usage is TRBV9 and J usage is TRBJ1-5; D gene uncertain. Germline V CDR1 and CDR2: SGDLS, YYNGEE. This CDR3 is 13 amino acids long. V lost 5 bases to trimming and J lost 4 bases, with 10 bases between them. CDR3 nucleotide sequence: TGTGCCAGCAGTATAGGCGGAAATCAGCCCCAGCATTTT. Translating gives CASSIGGNQPQHF.

This chain joins TRBV18 and TRBJ2-1, with D possibly TRBD1 on 6 matching bases. CDR1 and CDR2 from the germline V gene are KGHSH and LQKENI. The CDR3 runs 15 residues. Between the trimmed V and J ends, which lost 3 bases and 4 bases, there was a span of 13 bases. CDR3 coding DNA: TGTGCCAGCTCACCTACGGGACACTTTTACAATGAGCAGTTCTTC. It specifies CASSPTGHFYNEQFF.

The chain combines TRBV10-3 with TRBJ2-5, with D hard to call. The CDR3 is 12 residues long. V dropped 2 bases and J dropped 7 bases, with 8 bases sitting between them. In germline, CDR1 is ENHRY, CDR2 SYGVKD. The CDR3 reads CAISEAVGTQYF. The CDR3 nucleotides read TGTGCCATCAGTGAGGCGGTAGGGACCCAGTACTTC.

This clone has only a few counts. V is TRBV6-8 and J is TRBJ2-3; no reliable D call. Germline lookup yields CDR1 MNHGY and CDR2 SAAAGT. Trimming took off 6 bases at V and 0 bases at J, with 16 bases between the two ends. The length of the CDR3 is 16 residues. CDR3 nucleotide sequence: TGTGCCAGCAGGCTTACAGCGTCGACTAGCACAGATACGCAGTATTTT. Translated: CASRLTASTSTDTQYF.

The rearrangement links TRBV28 to TRBJ1-5, with 10 bases aligning to TRBD1. The CDR3 totals 15 residues. In germline, CDR1 is MDHEN, CDR2 SYDVKM. The J segment lost 6 bases and the V segment lost 0 bases, leaving 2 bases of the junction unmatched. The CDR3 spells CASSLWGQGSQPQHF. CDR3 nucleotide sequence: TGTGCCAGCAGTTTATGGGGACAGGGGTCTCAGCCCCAGCATTTT.

Within the sample, this clone is medium-sized. The chain carries TRBV9 and TRBJ1-6; 7 nucleotides agree with TRBD1. CDR1 is SGDLS, CDR2 YYNGEE, per germline. V trimming: 0 bases; J trimming: 8 bases; junction bases outside the gene matches: 5. The CDR3 has 15 amino acids. The CDR3 region has the DNA TGTGCCAGCAGCGTAGAGGAGGGGGCTTATTCACCCCTCCACTTT. Its protein is CASSVEEGAYSPLHF.

J is TRBJ2-5 and V is TRBV5-1, with a weak D call TRBD1 (6 bases). CDR1 SGHRS and CDR2 YFSETQ come from the germline V gene. V lost 5 bases to trimming and J lost 0 bases, with 11 bases between them. The CDR3 is 14 amino acids. The CDR3 sequence is CASRQGQYQETQYF. The CDR3, as DNA: TGCGCCAGCAGACAAGGACAGTACCAAGAGACCCAGTACTTC.

This clone came up a few times. The chain couples TRBV11-3 to TRBJ2-6; D not resolved. Per the germline V gene, CDR1 is SGHNT and CDR2 is YENEEA. The CDR3 runs to 16 residues. The V and J ends lost 2 bases and 1 base respectively, with 9 bases between them. This CDR3 reads CASSLLGLSGANVLTF. The CDR3 bases are TGTGCCAGCAGCTTACTGGGGTTGTCTGGGGCCAACGTCCTGACTTTC.

This clone is deemed medium-sized (0.01 to 0.1%). CDR3 amino acids: CASSLHMTGNTEAFF. For the CDR3, the DNA is TGTGCCAGCAGTCTCCATATGACAGGGAACACTGAAGCTTTCTTT. The chain joins TRBV6-8 to TRBJ1-1; D might be TRBD1 (6 bases). The V end lost 5 bases, the J end lost 1 base, and 14 bases lay between the germline ends. This CDR3 has 15 residues. Germline V gene sequence: CDR1 MNHGY, CDR2 SAAAGT.

This clone was picked up a small number of times. This chain's CDR3 is CASSYPLPPPNEQFF. CDR3 sequence (DNA): TGTGCCAGCAGTTACCCTCTCCCCCCACCCAATGAGCAGTTCTTC. V gene TRBV6-8 combines with J gene TRBJ2-1, with D unresolved. Trimming took 2 bases from V and 6 from J, leaving 14 bases between them. The CDR3 is made up of 15 amino acids. From germline, CDR1 is MNHGY and CDR2 SAAAGT.

This clone counts as medium-sized. The chain is built from TRBV11-3 and TRBJ2-1; no clear D. The CDR3 is made up of 17 amino acids. The germline V gene has CDR1 SGHNT and CDR2 YENEEA. Between the trimmed V and J ends, which lost 5 bases and 1 base, there was a span of 18 bases. Here the CDR3 reads CASSLLRSFESYNEQFF. The DNA for the CDR3 is TGTGCCAGCAGCCTTCTTAGGTCCTTTGAATCCTACAATGAGCAGTTCTTC.

The rearrangement uses TRBV29-1 and TRBJ2-7; 12 positions agree with TRBD2. The CDR3 runs 13 residues. Germline CDR1 is SQVTM and CDR2 is ANQGSEA. The J segment lost 6 bases and the V segment lost 6 bases, leaving 6 bases of the junction unmatched. The CDR3 nucleotides read TGCAGCGTATCCCTAGCGGGAGGGCCCGAGCAGTACTTC. Protein sequence: CSVSLAGGPEQYF.

The table lists this clone with a few counts. V is TRBV9 and J is TRBJ2-3; possible D gene TRBD1, 6 bases. Germline CDR1 and CDR2: SGDLS and YYNGEE. Trimming shortened V by 2 bases and J by 1 base, and 17 bases separated the two germline ends. The CDR3 totals 17 residues. In DNA, the CDR3 is TGTGCCAGCAGCGTGGTGGGAACAGGGAAAGGCACAGATACGCAGTATTTT. Translation gives CASSVVGTGKGTDTQYF.

In this sample, this clone is large. This chain joins TRBV19 and TRBJ2-1, with a possible D match to TRBD1 (6 bases). The CDR3 is made up of 14 amino acids. The V gene lost 2 bases and the J gene lost 3 bases, with 8 bases spanning the gap. Germline V CDR1 and CDR2: LNHDA, SQIVND (reference sequence). CDR3 protein: CASSIQGNYNEQFF. DNA for the CDR3: TGTGCCAGTAGTATACAGGGGAACTACAATGAGCAGTTCTTC.

CDR3 protein: CASSLGAWDTEAFF. CDR3 nucleotides: TGCGCCAGCAGCTTAGGGGCCTGGGACACTGAAGCTTTCTTT. The chain uses TRBV5-1 and TRBJ1-1; possible D gene TRBD1, 5 bases. This CDR3 has 14 amino acids. With 2 bases removed from V and 3 bases from J, the gap between germline ends came to 11 bases. The V gene's germline CDR1 is SGHRS and CDR2 YFSETQ. The whole variable domain, remainder taken from reference TRBV5-1 and TRBJ1-1, is KAGVTQTPRYLIKTRGQQVTLSCSPISGHRSVSWYQQTPGQGLQFLFEYFSETQRNKGNFPGRFSGRQFSNSRSEMNVSTLELGDSALYLCASSLGAWDTEAFFGQGTRLTVV.